The next 32 T cell receptor beta chains were all read from a single sample in a study of T-cell memory formation after mild COVID-19. TCRdb analysed the 5' RACE reads with MiXCR anew, one entry per CDR3 protein. The sample contains about 100,000 distinct CDR3 sequences, around 10% of which appear only once. The sample comprised PBMCs or a T cell subset sorted from them (not recorded which). These receptors all come from a man aged 18-30 years who had mild COVID-19 (a few samples of this study predate the infection). Cell type and time point are not known.

There are a few counts of this clonotype. The chain combines TRBV4-3 with TRBJ1-2; TRBD1 is a possible D gene (5 bases). V gave up 8 bases and J gave up 5 bases, with 9 bases separating them. The CDR3 covers 11 residues. The V gene's germline CDR1 is LGHNA and CDR2 YSLEER. The CDR3 sequence is CASSRGYGYTF. Here the CDR3 DNA reads TGCGCCAGCTCCCGGGGGTATGGCTACACCTTC.

The sample holds a few counts of this clonotype. The rearrangement joins TRBV25-1 to TRBJ2-1; D is possibly TRBD1 or TRBD2 (5 bases each). V shed 5 bases and J shed 9 bases, with 20 bases lying between them. Germline values: CDR1 MGHDK, CDR2 SYGVNS. The CDR3 consists of 15 residues. The CDR3 here is CASSSEAGTSFEQFF. CDR3 in DNA: TGTGCCAGCAGTTCCGAGGCAGGGACCTCGTTTGAGCAGTTCTTC.

The CDR3: CASSWTGMNTEAFF. The CDR3 bases are TGTGCCAGCAGTTGGACAGGGATGAACACTGAAGCTTTCTTT. The rearrangement links TRBV6-5 to TRBJ1-1; the match to TRBD1 covers 8 bases. The CDR3 is 14 residues long. Germline CDR1 and CDR2: MNHEY and SVGAGI. Trimming cost V 4 bases and J 0 bases; bases outside gene matches: 1.

The sample holds many counts of this clonotype. The rearrangement joins TRBV7-6 to TRBJ2-3; D uncertain. The germline CDR1 and CDR2 sequences are SGHVS and FNYEAQ. The CDR3 totals 13 residues. V was cut by 5 bases and J by 7 bases, with 13 bases left in between. The DNA of the CDR3 is TGTGCCAGCAGCACCCCGCCGAGTTATACGCAGTATTTT. It codes for CASSTPPSYTQYF.

The CDR3 DNA is TGTGCCGTCGACGGGGACAAAAACACCGGGGAGCTGTTTTTT. Protein: CAVDGDKNTGELFF. The chain links TRBV7-9 to TRBJ2-2; D may be TRBD1 (6 bases). Between the trimmed V and J ends, which lost 11 bases and 2 bases, there was a span of 15 bases. This CDR3 region has 14 residues. Looked up from germline, CDR1 is SEHNR and CDR2 is FQNEAQ (reference sequence).

As DNA, the CDR3 is TGTGCCAGCAGACTCCGGGACCTGAACACTGAAGCTTTCTTT. Residues: CASRLRDLNTEAFF. This chain uses TRBV12-3 or TRBV12-4 with TRBJ1-1; weak D call: TRBD1 (5 bases). V dropped 6 bases and J dropped 0 bases, with 11 bases sitting between them. CDR3 size: 14 residues.

The J gene is TRBJ2-5, the V gene TRBV5-6, with 9 bases identical to TRBD1. CDR1 is SGHDT and CDR2 is YYEEEE in the germline V gene. The CDR3 sequence is 15 residues long. The junction had 5 bases not matched to a gene; V was cut back by 0 bases and J by 5 bases. CDR3 bases: TGTGCCAGCAGCTTGGCCACAGGGGGCTCGGAGACCCAGTACTTC. Protein: CASSLATGGSETQYF.

This clonotype was seen many times. The J gene is TRBJ1-3, the V gene TRBV7-2; D unclear. This CDR3 comprises 15 residues. Deletions cut 5 bases from V and 1 base from J, with 12 bases between. Germline values: CDR1 SGHTA, CDR2 FQGNSA. In DNA form, the CDR3 reads TGTGCCAGCAGCCTCTTAAATTGGTCTGGAAACACCATATATTTT. This gives the protein CASSLLNWSGNTIYF.

In this sample, this clonotype turned up a few times. The chain uses TRBV10-2 and TRBJ1-5; D is possibly TRBD1 (6 bases). The CDR3 length is 14 residues. The ends were cut back, 10 bases at V and 1 base at J, with 14 bases in the middle. Germline V gives CDR1 WSHSY, CDR2 SAAADI. CDR3 DNA sequence: TGCGCCACCGGGGGCCCCGCCAGCAATCAGCCCCAGCATTTT. Its translation is CATGGPASNQPQHF.

Only a few counts were recorded for this clonotype. The chain combines TRBV7-8 with TRBJ2-1; unclear D gene. CDR1 and CDR2 from the germline V gene are SGHVS and FQNEAQ. V was pared by 1 base and J by 4 bases, with 11 bases between. This CDR3 is 15 amino acids long. The CDR3 region has the DNA TGTGCCAGCAGCTTAGTCTTGGGCAGGTACAATGAGCAGTTCTTC. Its protein product is CASSLVLGRYNEQFF.

This clonotype was detected only a few times. V and J are TRBV6-5 and TRBJ1-1; D uncertain. Deletions cut 0 bases from V and 7 bases from J, with 3 bases between. The CDR3 length is 11 residues. CDR1 is MNHEY, CDR2 SVGAGI, per germline. The CDR3 here is CASSYSDEAFF. In DNA form, the CDR3 reads TGTGCCAGCAGTTACTCAGATGAAGCTTTCTTT.

This clonotype was detected only a few times. This chain links TRBV5-5 with TRBJ2-7; no clear D gene. The V gene lost 3 bases and the J gene lost 4 bases, with 11 bases spanning the gap. There are 13 residues in the CDR3. CDR1 is SGHKS and CDR2 is YYEKEE in the germline V gene (reference sequence). The chain's CDR3 is CASSSELPYEQYV. The CDR3 DNA sequence: TGTGCCAGCAGCTCTGAGCTCCCGTACGAGCAGTACGTC.

This CDR3 is CASSEGDSTDTQYF. In nucleotides, the CDR3 is TGTGCCAGCAGTGAAGGGGATAGCACAGATACGCAGTATTTT. The rearrangement joins TRBV6-2 or TRBV6-3 to TRBJ2-3; D is perhaps TRBD1 (5 bases). CDR1 is MNHEY and CDR2 is SVGEGT in the germline V gene. Trimming removed 5 bases at V and 0 bases at J, with 9 bases between. The CDR3 has 14 residues.

This chain connects TRBV24-1 to TRBJ1-2, with 7 bases that match TRBD1. Losses at the gene ends were 3 bases for V and 7 bases for J; bases not matched to a gene: 1. The CDR3 totals 12 residues. The germline V gene has CDR1 KGHDR and CDR2 SFDVKD. CDR3 nucleotide sequence: TGTGCCACCAGTGATGGGACAGTTGGCTACACCTTC. Residues: CATSDGTVGYTF.

This clonotype was counted only a few times. V usage is TRBV6-5 and J usage is TRBJ1-1; D call uncertain. The CDR3 totals 16 residues. Trimming left V 0 bases short and J 4 bases short, with 15 bases between. Per the germline V gene, CDR1 is MNHEY and CDR2 is SVGAGI. The CDR3 DNA is TGTGCCAGCAGTTACTCCTCGGTAGCGTGGGGCACTGAAGCTTTCTTT. The encoded protein is CASSYSSVAWGTEAFF.

This clonotype was observed a handful of times. The chain employs TRBV27 and TRBJ2-5; tentatively, D is TRBD1 or TRBD2 (5 bases each). The germline V and J ends were trimmed by 4 bases and 7 bases, with 7 bases remaining between them. The CDR3 has 11 amino acids. Per germline, CDR1 MNHEY and CDR2 SMNVEV (reference sequence). The CDR3 coding sequence is TGTGCCAGCAGTTGGGGGAGGACCCAGTACTTC. Translated, it gives CASSWGRTQYF.

Ten or more counts support this clonotype. V is TRBV12-3 or TRBV12-4 and J is TRBJ1-2; 8 bases line up with TRBD1. This CDR3 is built from 15 residues. V was pared by 7 bases and J by 4 bases, with 11 bases of the junction left unmatched. CDR3 in amino acids: CASNSDRVDFYGYTF. The CDR3 bases are TGTGCCAGCAATTCGGACAGGGTCGATTTCTATGGCTACACCTTC.

The genes are TRBV11-2 and TRBJ1-1; D remains ambiguous. The ends were cut back, 6 bases at V and 2 bases at J, with 10 bases in the middle. The CDR3 consists of 13 residues. Germline V gene sequence: CDR1 SGHAT, CDR2 FQNNGV. CDR3 amino acids: CASSKRSNTEAFF. The CDR3, as DNA: TGTGCCAGCAGTAAGCGAAGTAACACTGAAGCTTTCTTT.

The chain recombines TRBV20-1 with TRBJ2-3, with 9 bases fitting TRBD1. The CDR3 has 13 residues. The J segment lost 5 bases and the V segment lost 6 bases, leaving 6 bases of the junction unmatched. Germline V gives CDR1 DFQATT, CDR2 SNEGSKA (reference sequence). The CDR3 region has the DNA TGCAGTGCGGAACAGGGGGCGGGAGATACGCAGTATTTT. Translation gives CSAEQGAGDTQYF.

This clonotype was found many times. The V call is TRBV4-2, the J call TRBJ2-3, with 15 nucleotides matching TRBD2. This CDR3 has 18 amino acids. Trimming removed 6 bases from V and 5 bases from J; junction bases left unmatched: 12. Germline-derived CDR1 and CDR2 are LGHNA and YNFKEQ. In DNA form, the CDR3 reads TGTGCCAGCAGTCCCCTCCTTGGGACTAGCGGGGGGAAAGATACGCAGTATTTT. Amino acid sequence: CASSPLLGTSGGKDTQYF.

CDR3 in amino acids: CASSSTESVNYGYTF. In DNA form, the CDR3 reads TGTGCCAGCAGCTCGACAGAAAGCGTGAACTATGGCTACACCTTC. This chain joins TRBV7-9 and TRBJ1-2, with D maybe TRBD1 (5 bases). The germline V gene encodes CDR1 SEHNR and CDR2 FQNEAQ (reference sequence). The V and J ends lost 4 bases and 2 bases respectively, with 14 bases between them. This CDR3 is built from 15 residues.

This clonotype turned up a few times. V and J are TRBV30 and TRBJ2-7; possibly TRBD1 or TRBD2 for D (6 bases each). The CDR3 covers 13 residues. Trimming cost V 2 bases and J 5 bases, with 13 bases left between them. Germline CDR1 is GTSNPN and CDR2 is SVGIG (reference sequence). CDR3 sequence: CAWSLWRGDEQYF. The DNA for the CDR3 is TGTGCCTGGAGTCTTTGGAGGGGGGACGAGCAGTACTTC.

This clonotype was counted at least ten times. The chain carries TRBV7-3 and TRBJ2-5; 14 nucleotides line up with TRBD2. Per germline, CDR1 SGHTA and CDR2 FQGTGA. The CDR3 is made up of 15 amino acids. With V trimmed by 6 bases and J by 4 bases, 4 bases remained unmatched. The CDR3 sequence is CASSPGTSGGETQYF. The CDR3 DNA follows: TGTGCCAGCAGTCCCGGGACTAGCGGGGGAGAGACCCAGTACTTC.

This chain joins TRBV4-1 and TRBJ1-6; a weak D match, TRBD1 (5 bases). This CDR3 comprises 13 residues. V dropped 3 bases and J dropped 9 bases, with 9 bases sitting between them. Germline CDR1 is MGHRA and CDR2 is YSYEKL. The chain's CDR3 is CASSQFQGSPLHF. CDR3 DNA sequence: TGCGCCAGCAGCCAGTTCCAGGGTTCACCCCTCCACTTT.

This clonotype came up once. One base away lies a much larger clone, so this may be a sequencing read error. The rearrangement links TRBV6-4 to TRBJ2-2, with TRBD1 matching over 8 bases. V lost 3 bases, J lost 4 bases, and 4 bases stayed unmatched. CDR3 length equals 15 residues. Germline CDR1 and CDR2: MRHNA and SNTAGT. The CDR3 region is CASSEDTGGTGELFF. The CDR3, as DNA: TGTGCCAGCAGTGAGGATACAGGGGGCACCGGGGAGCTGTTTTTT.

Only a few counts were recorded for this clonotype. The chain links TRBV20-1 to TRBJ2-7, with D possibly being TRBD1 (5 bases). The CDR3 spans 12 residues. V was cut by 0 bases and J by 3 bases, with 6 bases left in between. CDR1 is DFQATT and CDR2 is SNEGSKA in the germline V gene (reference sequence). CDR3 nucleotides: TGCAGTGCTAGAGATGACAGCTACGAGCAGTACGTC. It yields the protein CSARDDSYEQYV.

V usage is TRBV24-1 and J usage is TRBJ1-5, with a tentative D call TRBD1 (5 bases). The CDR3 loop spans 16 amino acids. V lost 4 bases and J 6 bases, leaving 18 bases between the germline ends. Germline V CDR1 and CDR2: KGHDR, SFDVKD. CDR3 loop: CATSDPGWGRGQPQHF. The CDR3 DNA reads as TGTGCCACCAGTGACCCAGGTTGGGGACGGGGTCAGCCCCAGCATTTT.

The chain couples TRBV6-6 to TRBJ2-3; no definite D call. CDR1 MNHNY and CDR2 SVGAGI come from the germline V gene (reference sequence). With 0 bases removed from V and 2 bases from J, the gap between germline ends came to 9 bases. The CDR3 is 15 amino acids. DNA of the CDR3: TGTGCCAGCAGTTACTCGCTTGGAGACACAGATACGCAGTATTTT. It codes for CASSYSLGDTDTQYF.

This clonotype has only a few counts. The rearrangement links TRBV9 to TRBJ2-7; D ambiguous. This CDR3 contains 14 residues. V dropped 3 bases and J dropped 0 bases, with 10 bases sitting between them. Germline-derived CDR1 and CDR2 are SGDLS and YYNGEE. In nucleotides, the CDR3 is TGTGCCAGCAGCGCCCTCCCGGGCTCCTACGAGCAGTACTTC. This codes for CASSALPGSYEQYF.

A few counts support this clonotype. V usage is TRBV7-9 and J usage is TRBJ2-7; D perhaps matches TRBD1 (6 bases). Trimming stripped 4 bases from V and 5 bases from J, with 15 bases between. The CDR3 length is 14 residues. Germline CDR1 and CDR2: SEHNR and FQNEAQ (reference sequence). This CDR3 reads CASSSLTGTNEQYF. Written as DNA, the CDR3 is TGTGCCAGCAGCTCCCTGACAGGTACCAACGAGCAGTACTTC.

This clonotype was observed a few times. The CDR3: CASSQVNRGEGEQFF. CDR3 coding DNA: TGCGCCAGCAGCCAAGTTAACAGGGGCGAGGGTGAGCAGTTCTTC. V usage is TRBV4-1 and J usage is TRBJ2-1; the match to TRBD1 covers 7 bases. Germline-derived CDR1 and CDR2 are MGHRA and YSYEKL. Trimming cost V 1 base and J 9 bases; bases outside gene matches: 9. The CDR3 loop spans 15 amino acids.

In the case of this clonotype: Compared with germline, one end of the junction differs, possibly owing to a read error. The gene calls are TRBV12-3 or TRBV12-4 and TRBJ2-1; weak D call: TRBD2 (5 bases). The CDR3 contains 13 residues. CDR3 sequence reads: CASSLALVDEQFF. For the CDR3, the DNA is TGTGCCAGCAGTCTAGCCTTGGTGGATGAGCAGTTCTTC.